These 28 T cell receptor beta chains came from one sample sequenced in a study of OX40 agonist ivuxolimab in advanced cancers. Method: immunoSEQ multiplex PCR; TCRdb's copy keeps in-frame clones and lacks some. Counted here are 75,000 to 95,000 clones, roughly nine tenths occurring once; the ten biggest clones make up about 2.1%. The source material was CD4+ or CD8+ T cells sorted from blood, sampled in a trial of the OX40 agonist ivuxolimab. Receptors originate from an adult with an advanced solid tumor such as melanoma, head and neck, liver or kidney cancer.

The chain links TRBV5-1 to TRBJ2-7, with 13 bases fitting TRBD2. Germline CDR1 and CDR2: SGHRS and YFSETQ. CDR3 length: 15 residues. The V gene end was trimmed by 4 bases and the J gene end by 4 bases; junction bases not matched to a gene: 5. The CDR3 is CASSPGLAGLYEQYF. CDR3 in DNA: TGCGCCAGCAGCCCGGGACTAGCGGGATTGTACGAGCAGTACTTC.

This clone was counted once. The rearrangement uses TRBV18 and TRBJ2-1, with 7 bases fitting TRBD2. Germline V CDR1 and CDR2: KGHSH, LQKENI. V lost 2 bases and J lost 5; bases outside the gene matches: 6. The CDR3 has 15 residues. CDR3 protein: CASSPGLGGNNEQFF. The DNA of the CDR3 is TGTGCCAGCTCACCAGGGCTGGGGGGGAACAATGAGCAGTTCTTC.

J is TRBJ2-7 and V is TRBV6-5; 9 bases match TRBD1. This CDR3 is 14 amino acids long. The germline gives CDR1 MNHEY, CDR2 SVGAGI. Trimming at V came to 6 bases and at J to 3 bases, leaving 6 bases not matched to a gene. Here the CDR3 DNA reads TGTGCCAGCAGACGAGGACAGGGGAGCTACGAGCAGTACTTC. Amino acid sequence: CASRRGQGSYEQYF.

The V call is TRBV9, the J call TRBJ1-4, with 8 nucleotides matching TRBD1. V lost 3 bases and J lost 5; bases outside the gene matches: 3. This CDR3 has 14 residues. CDR1 is SGDLS, CDR2 YYNGEE, per germline. CDR3 coding DNA: TGTGCCAGCAGCGGAACAGGGGGGAATGAAAAACTGTTTTTT. Translating it yields CASSGTGGNEKLFF.

This chain uses TRBV7-2 with TRBJ1-4, with unresolved D. The length of the CDR3 is 14 residues. Germline assignment: CDR1 SGHTA and CDR2 FQGNSA. The germline V and J ends were trimmed by 3 bases and 4 bases, with 9 bases remaining between them. CDR3 DNA sequence: TGTGCCAGCAGCTTCAGCCAAGTTAATGAAAAACTGTTTTTT. It translates to CASSFSQVNEKLFF.

This clone was counted a few times. The chain carries TRBV11-2 and TRBJ1-1, with D possibly TRBD1 on 5 matching bases. Germline V CDR1 and CDR2: SGHAT, FQNNGV. With 5 bases removed from V and 11 bases from J, the gap between germline ends came to 18 bases. The CDR3 runs 13 residues. CDR3 loop: CASSNSGGRRAFF. The CDR3 DNA is TGTGCCAGCAGCAACTCTGGGGGGAGGCGGGCTTTCTTT.

This chain links TRBV30 with TRBJ1-5; D not certain. Trimming cost V 0 bases and J 0 bases, with 6 bases left between them. The CDR3 totals 14 residues. CDR1 GTSNPN and CDR2 SVGIG come from the germline V gene (reference sequence). In DNA form, the CDR3 reads TGTGCCTGGAGTGTAAGTGGTAGCAATCAGCCCCAGCATTTT. As protein: CAWSVSGSNQPQHF. Full variable domain (missing parts from reference TRBV30 and TRBJ1-5): SQTIHQWPATLVQPVGSPLSLECTVEGTSNPNLYWYRQAAGRGLQLLFYSVGIGQISSEVPQNLSASRPQDRQFILSSKKLLLSDSGFYLCAWSVSGSNQPQHFGDGTRLSIL.

The chain links TRBV5-1 to TRBJ2-6; 13 bases agree with TRBD2. Per the germline V gene, CDR1 is SGHRS and CDR2 is YFSETQ. After removal of 4 bases from V and 3 bases from J, the junction contained 7 bases not matched to a gene. The CDR3 contains 18 residues. Written as DNA, the CDR3 is TGCGCCAGCAGCGGACTAGCGGGAGAGGGGTTTGGGGCCAACGTCCTGACTTTC. It translates to CASSGLAGEGFGANVLTF.

The rearrangement joins TRBV28 to TRBJ2-2, with a possible D match to TRBD2 (5 bases). This CDR3 has 14 residues. The germline gives CDR1 MDHEN, CDR2 SYDVKM. V lost 5 bases to trimming and J lost 7 bases, with 14 bases between them. CDR3 DNA: TGTGCCAGCAGTGCGTCGGGGTTGCACGGGGAGCTGTTTTTT. It encodes CASSASGLHGELFF.

The rearrangement joins TRBV7-3 to TRBJ2-1; tentatively, D is TRBD2 (6 bases). Trimming stripped 3 bases from V and 8 bases from J, with 11 bases between. The CDR3 is 13 amino acids. Per germline, CDR1 SGHTA and CDR2 FQGTGA. The CDR3 nucleotides are TGTGCCAGCAGCTTTCAGACTAGAGATGAGCAGTTCTTC. Protein: CASSFQTRDEQFF.

This clone has just a few counts. This chain links TRBV6-6 with TRBJ2-7; D uncertain. The CDR3 totals 12 residues. Trimming left V 4 bases short and J 2 bases short, with 6 bases between. Germline-derived CDR1 and CDR2 are MNHNY and SVGAGI (reference sequence). The CDR3 region has the DNA TGTGCCAGCAGTTCCTCAACCTACGAGCAGTACTTC. This codes for CASSSSTYEQYF.

The chain combines TRBV6-1 with TRBJ1-4; D is unclear. Between the trimmed V and J ends, which lost 2 bases and 8 bases, there was a span of 15 bases. Per the germline V gene, CDR1 is MNHNS and CDR2 is SASEGT. This CDR3 comprises 15 residues. The CDR3 loop reads CASSEPSGSGEKLFF. The CDR3 nucleotides are TGTGCCAGCAGTGAACCCTCCGGTAGCGGGGAAAAACTGTTTTTT.

The rearrangement uses TRBV19 and TRBJ1-4, with a tentative D call TRBD1 (5 bases). This CDR3 spans 18 amino acids. Per the germline V gene, CDR1 is LNHDA and CDR2 is SQIVND (reference sequence). V lost 8 bases to trimming and J lost 8 bases, with 30 bases between them. The DNA of the CDR3 is TGTGCCAGTCGAAAGGGGCAGCGACTTAAAGAGGGAGAAGAAAAACTGTTTTTT. This translates into CASRKGQRLKEGEEKLFF.

The gene calls are TRBV4-1 and TRBJ1-5; no reliable D call. The CDR3 loop spans 16 amino acids. Germline assignment: CDR1 MGHRA and CDR2 YSYEKL. Trimming left V 3 bases short and J 6 bases short, with 18 bases between. CDR3 residues: CASSQRVEGRIQPQHF. Here the CDR3 DNA reads TGCGCCAGCAGCCAGAGGGTGGAGGGCCGCATTCAGCCCCAGCATTTT.

The rearrangement uses TRBV7-9 and TRBJ2-1; D is undetermined. The CDR3 spans 13 residues. V lost 6 bases, J lost 6 bases, and 12 bases lay in between. Germline-derived CDR1 and CDR2 are SEHNR and FQNEAQ (reference sequence). CDR3 protein: CASRQIGPNEQFF. The CDR3 DNA is TGTGCCAGCAGGCAGATCGGCCCCAATGAGCAGTTCTTC.

The chain recombines TRBV5-1 with TRBJ2-7; a weak D match, TRBD1 (6 bases). V was cut by 2 bases and J by 3 bases, with 9 bases left in between. This CDR3 is 13 amino acids long. Germline CDR1 and CDR2: SGHRS and YFSETQ. The CDR3 reads CASSFTGNYEQYF. CDR3 DNA: TGCGCCAGCAGCTTCACAGGGAACTACGAGCAGTACTTC.

The rearrangement uses TRBV6-1 and TRBJ1-6; tentatively, D is TRBD1 (5 bases). The V gene lost 5 bases and the J gene lost 7 bases, with 12 bases spanning the gap. Germline V gene lookup returns CDR1 MNHNS and CDR2 SASEGT. CDR3 length: 14 residues. Written as DNA, the CDR3 is TGTGCCAGCAGTTCAGACAGAGGGAATTCACCCCTCCACTTT. Protein sequence: CASSSDRGNSPLHF.

The chain uses TRBV11-2 and TRBJ2-7; D assignment may be TRBD1 or TRBD2 (5 bases each). The CDR3 has 16 residues. CDR1 is SGHAT, CDR2 FQNNGV, per germline. V was trimmed by 5 bases and J by 12 bases, leaving 29 bases between them. CDR3 DNA: TGTGCCAGCAGCAGCTTACCGTATTCTTCCGGGGCCAAGGGGTACTTC. Protein product: CASSSLPYSSGAKGYF.

The V gene is TRBV15, the J gene TRBJ1-3, with D possibly TRBD1 on 5 matching bases. This CDR3 has 14 amino acids. CDR1 is LNHNV and CDR2 is YYDKDF in the germline V gene (reference sequence). V lost 5 bases, J lost 0 bases, and 8 bases lay in between. DNA for the CDR3: TGTGCCACCAGCGACAGCAGCTCTGGAAACACCATATATTTT. It encodes CATSDSSSGNTIYF.

V gene TRBV11-2 combines with J gene TRBJ2-7; no definite D call. Trimming removed 1 base from V and 7 bases from J, with 5 bases in between. CDR1 is SGHAT, CDR2 FQNNGV, per germline. This CDR3 spans 11 amino acids. CDR3 DNA sequence: TGTGCCAGCAGCTTAGCTGGGGAGCAGTACTTC. Protein: CASSLAGEQYF. Full variable domain (outside the CDR3, taken from reference TRBV11-2 and TRBJ2-7): EAGVAQSPRYKIIEKRQSVAFWCNPISGHATLYWYQQILGQGPKLLIQFQNNGVVDDSQLPKDRFSAERLKGVDSTLKIQPAKLEDSAVYLCASSLAGEQYFGPGTRLTVT.

The chain uses TRBV5-1 and TRBJ2-5, with D possibly being TRBD2 (6 bases). TRBJ2-7 explains the end of the DNA better; the J call may be wrong. The germline V gene encodes CDR1 SGHRS and CDR2 YFSETQ. This CDR3 is built from 14 residues. In DNA, the CDR3 is TGCGCCAGCAGCTTGGAGCCGGGAGTGGGCGAGCAGTACTTC. Translation: CASSLEPGVGEQYF.

In the case of this clone: The sample contains more than one DNA sequence encoding this CDR3. V and J are TRBV5-1 and TRBJ2-7; D gene unclear. Germline loops: CDR1 SGHRS, CDR2 YFSETQ. Trimming took 2 bases from V and 3 from J, leaving 3 bases between them. The CDR3 loop spans 11 amino acids. The CDR3 reads CASSLNYEQYF. The CDR3, as DNA: TGCGCCAGCAGCTTAAACTACGAGCAGTACTTC.

This sequence joins TRBV5-1 and TRBJ2-7; TRBD2 aligns across 13 bases. With V trimmed by 2 bases and J by 1 base, 6 bases remained unmatched. Germline assignment: CDR1 SGHRS and CDR2 YFSETQ. The CDR3 covers 17 residues. The CDR3 bases are TGCGCCAGCAGCTTAACCGGGACTAGCGGGATTTCCTACGAGCAGTACTTC. It codes for CASSLTGTSGISYEQYF.

In its sample, this clone was seen once. This chain joins TRBV6-5 and TRBJ2-3, with D perhaps matching TRBD1 (6 bases). Trimming stripped 0 bases from V and 5 bases from J, with 15 bases between. The CDR3 has 16 amino acids. Germline V gene data show CDR1 as MNHEY and CDR2 as SVGAGI. The CDR3 bases are TGTGCCAGCAGTTACTCTTCGGCTGGCAGGGGAGATACGCAGTATTTT. Its translation is CASSYSSAGRGDTQYF.

This clone was found a few times. The V gene is TRBV18, the J gene TRBJ2-1; 8 bases map to TRBD2. CDR3 length: 15 amino acids. The ends lost 3 bases at V and 4 bases at J; junction bases unmatched: 5. Looked up from germline, CDR1 is KGHSH and CDR2 is LQKENI. CDR3 loop: CASSPEREFYNEQFF. The DNA of the CDR3 is TGTGCCAGCTCACCGGAGCGGGAGTTTTACAATGAGCAGTTCTTC.

The chain recombines TRBV5-6 with TRBJ2-2; 9 bases are a match to TRBD2. This CDR3 has 15 amino acids. Germline V CDR1 and CDR2: SGHDT, YYEEEE. The trim removed 2 bases at V and 2 bases at J, leaving 1 base unmatched. For the CDR3, the DNA is TGTGCCAGCAGCTTAGCGGGAGGCAACACCGGGGAGCTGTTTTTT. It encodes CASSLAGGNTGELFF. The whole variable domain, remainder taken from reference TRBV5-6 and TRBJ2-2, is DAGVTQSPTHLIKTRGQQVTLRCSPKSGHDTVSWYQQALGQGPQFIFQYYEEEERQRGNFPDRFSGHQFPNYSSELNVNALLLGDSALYLCASSLAGGNTGELFFGEGSRLTVL.

The gene calls are TRBV7-2 and TRBJ2-7; perhaps TRBD2 as D (5 bases). The germline CDR1 and CDR2 sequences are SGHTA and FQGNSA. This CDR3 is 12 amino acids long. Trimming stripped 6 bases from V and 6 bases from J, with 12 bases between. Here the CDR3 DNA reads TGTGCCAGCAGTCAGTCGCGGGTCGAGCAGTACTTC. This sequence encodes CASSQSRVEQYF.

This chain links TRBV4-1 with TRBJ1-5, with D perhaps TRBD1 (5 bases). The CDR3 covers 17 residues. CDR1 MGHRA and CDR2 YSYEKL come from the germline V gene. V shed 3 bases and J shed 1 base, with 16 bases lying between them. In DNA form, the CDR3 reads TGCGCCAGCAGCCACTTACCGGGACCGGGGAGCAATCAGCCCCAGCATTTT. This sequence encodes CASSHLPGPGSNQPQHF.